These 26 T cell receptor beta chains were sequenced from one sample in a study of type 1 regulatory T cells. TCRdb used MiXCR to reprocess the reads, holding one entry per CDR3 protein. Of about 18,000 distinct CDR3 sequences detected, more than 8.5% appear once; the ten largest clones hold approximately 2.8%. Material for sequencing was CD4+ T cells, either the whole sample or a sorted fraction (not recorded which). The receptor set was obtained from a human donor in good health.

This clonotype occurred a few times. The CDR3 loop is CASSQGTRGGNYEQYF. The CDR3 coding sequence is TGTGCCAGCAGCCAAGGGACTCGTGGCGGTAACTACGAGCAGTACTTC. The J gene is TRBJ2-7, the V gene TRBV14; TRBD2 is a possible D gene (5 bases). The CDR3 has 16 amino acids. Germline CDR1 and CDR2: SGHDN and FVKESK. The ends were cut back, 1 base at V and 3 bases at J, with 16 bases in the middle.

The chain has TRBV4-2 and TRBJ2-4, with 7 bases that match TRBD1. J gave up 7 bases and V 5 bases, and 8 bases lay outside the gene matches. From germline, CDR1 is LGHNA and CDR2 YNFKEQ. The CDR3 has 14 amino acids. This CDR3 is CASSAFGTENIQYF. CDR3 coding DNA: TGTGCCAGCAGCGCTTTCGGGACAGAGAACATTCAGTACTTC.

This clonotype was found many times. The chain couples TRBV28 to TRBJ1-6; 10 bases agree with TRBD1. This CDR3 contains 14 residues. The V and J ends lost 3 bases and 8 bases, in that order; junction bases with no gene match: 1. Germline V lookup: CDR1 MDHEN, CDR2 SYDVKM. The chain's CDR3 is CASSLGQGHSPLHF. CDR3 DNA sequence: TGTGCCAGCAGTTTGGGACAGGGGCATTCACCCCTCCACTTT.

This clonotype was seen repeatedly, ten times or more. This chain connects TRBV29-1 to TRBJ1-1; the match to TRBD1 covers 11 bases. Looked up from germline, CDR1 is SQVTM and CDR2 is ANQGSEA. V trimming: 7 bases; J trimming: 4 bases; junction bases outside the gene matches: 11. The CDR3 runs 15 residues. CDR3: CSAEGDRGTFTEAFF. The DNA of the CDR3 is TGCAGCGCCGAGGGGGACAGGGGGACCTTCACTGAAGCTTTCTTT.

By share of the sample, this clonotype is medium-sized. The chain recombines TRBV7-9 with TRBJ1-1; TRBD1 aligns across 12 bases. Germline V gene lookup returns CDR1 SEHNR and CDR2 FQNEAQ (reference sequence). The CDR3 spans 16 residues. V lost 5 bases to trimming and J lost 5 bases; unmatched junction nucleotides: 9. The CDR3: CASSIPGQGARTEAFF. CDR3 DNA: TGTGCCAGCAGCATACCGGGACAGGGGGCGCGTACTGAAGCTTTCTTT. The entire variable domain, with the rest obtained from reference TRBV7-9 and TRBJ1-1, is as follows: DTGVSQNPRHKITKRGQNVTFRCDPISEHNRLYWYRQTLGQGPEFLTYFQNEAQLEKSRLLSDRFSAERPKGSFSTLEIQRTEQGDSAMYLCASSIPGQGARTEAFFGQGTRLTVV.

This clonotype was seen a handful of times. CDR3 nucleotide sequence: TGCGCCAGCAGTCCGAATGGCGGGAGAGGAGATACGCAGTATTTT. Protein: CASSPNGGRGDTQYF. V gene TRBV5-1 combines with J gene TRBJ2-3; 7 bases align to TRBD2. J gave up 5 bases and V 5 bases, and 11 bases lay outside the gene matches. There are 15 residues in the CDR3. Germline V gives CDR1 SGHRS, CDR2 YFSETQ.

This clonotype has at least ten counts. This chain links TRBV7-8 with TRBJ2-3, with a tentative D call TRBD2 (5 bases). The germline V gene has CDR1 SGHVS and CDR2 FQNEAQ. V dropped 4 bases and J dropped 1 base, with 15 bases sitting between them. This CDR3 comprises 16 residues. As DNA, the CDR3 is TGTGCCAGCAGCTACCTTTCAAGCGGAGGCACAGATACGCAGTATTTT. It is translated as CASSYLSSGGTDTQYF.

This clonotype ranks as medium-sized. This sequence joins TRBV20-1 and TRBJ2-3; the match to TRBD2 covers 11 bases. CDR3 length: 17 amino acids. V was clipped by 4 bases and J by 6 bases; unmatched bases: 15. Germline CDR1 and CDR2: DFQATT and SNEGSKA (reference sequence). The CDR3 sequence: CSATRPGLADLPDTQYF. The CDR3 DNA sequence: TGCAGTGCTACCCGACCGGGACTAGCGGATCTCCCGGATACGCAGTATTTT.

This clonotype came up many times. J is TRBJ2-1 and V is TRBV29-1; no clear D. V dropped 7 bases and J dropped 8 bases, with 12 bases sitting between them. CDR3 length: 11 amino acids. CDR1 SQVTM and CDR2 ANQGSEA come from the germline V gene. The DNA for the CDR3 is TGCAGCGCCAGTTTACTCGATGAGCAGTTCTTC. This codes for CSASLLDEQFF.

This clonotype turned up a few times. For the CDR3, the DNA is TGCGCCAGCAGCTTGCTAGCGGGCTCCTACAATGAGCAGTTCTTC. Its translation is CASSLLAGSYNEQFF. The chain combines TRBV5-1 with TRBJ2-1; 8 positions match TRBD2. J lost 0 bases, V lost 1 base, and 0 bases had no gene match. The CDR3 covers 15 residues. Germline lookup yields CDR1 SGHRS and CDR2 YFSETQ.

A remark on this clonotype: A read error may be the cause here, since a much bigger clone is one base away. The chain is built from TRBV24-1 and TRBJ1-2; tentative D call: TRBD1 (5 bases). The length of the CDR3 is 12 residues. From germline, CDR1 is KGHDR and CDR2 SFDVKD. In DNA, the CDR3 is TGTGCCACCAGTGACCCCCTTCGGGGCTACGCCTTC. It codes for CATSDPLRGYAF.

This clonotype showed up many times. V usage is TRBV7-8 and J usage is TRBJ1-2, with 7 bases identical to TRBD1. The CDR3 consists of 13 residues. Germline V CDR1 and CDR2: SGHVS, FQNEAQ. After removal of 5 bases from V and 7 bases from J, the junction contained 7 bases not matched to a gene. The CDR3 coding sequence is TGTGCCAGCAGCCAAACAGGGGCTGTTGGCTACACCTTC. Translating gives CASSQTGAVGYTF.

CDR3 nucleotide sequence: TGTGCCAGCAGCCCCCGAGGCCTCGGGCAGTACTTC. Residues: CASSPRGLGQYF. The V gene is TRBV11-2, the J gene TRBJ2-7; D gene uncertain. V was cut by 5 bases and J by 9 bases, with 14 bases left in between. The CDR3 consists of 12 residues. Per the germline V gene, CDR1 is SGHAT and CDR2 is FQNNGV.

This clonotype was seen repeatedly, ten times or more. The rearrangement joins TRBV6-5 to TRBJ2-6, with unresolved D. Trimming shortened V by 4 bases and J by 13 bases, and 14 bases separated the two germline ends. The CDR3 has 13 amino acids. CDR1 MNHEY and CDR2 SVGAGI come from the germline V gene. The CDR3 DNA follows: TGTGCCAGCAGTTCCGGTCCGAGAAGAGTCCTGACTTTC. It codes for CASSSGPRRVLTF.

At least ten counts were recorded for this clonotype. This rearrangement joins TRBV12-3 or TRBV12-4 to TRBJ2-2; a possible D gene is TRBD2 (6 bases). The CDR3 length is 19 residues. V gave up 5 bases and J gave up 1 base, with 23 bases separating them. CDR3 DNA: TGTGCCAGCAGTCCAAAAGGGGAGCGGTGGCGGGGGAACACCGGGGAGCTGTTTTTT. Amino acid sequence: CASSPKGERWRGNTGELFF.

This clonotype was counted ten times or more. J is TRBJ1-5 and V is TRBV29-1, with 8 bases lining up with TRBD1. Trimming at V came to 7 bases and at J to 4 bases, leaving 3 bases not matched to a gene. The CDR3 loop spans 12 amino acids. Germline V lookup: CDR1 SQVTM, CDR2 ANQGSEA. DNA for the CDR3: TGCAGCGCTAGGACAGGGAATCAGCCCCAGCATTTT. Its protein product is CSARTGNQPQHF.

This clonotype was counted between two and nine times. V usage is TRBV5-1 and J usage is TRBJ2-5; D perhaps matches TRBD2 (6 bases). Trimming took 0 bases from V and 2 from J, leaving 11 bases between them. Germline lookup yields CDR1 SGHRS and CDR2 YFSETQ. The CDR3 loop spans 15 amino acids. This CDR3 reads CASSLGSTRQETQYF. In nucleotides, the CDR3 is TGCGCCAGCAGCTTGGGATCGACTAGACAAGAGACCCAGTACTTC.

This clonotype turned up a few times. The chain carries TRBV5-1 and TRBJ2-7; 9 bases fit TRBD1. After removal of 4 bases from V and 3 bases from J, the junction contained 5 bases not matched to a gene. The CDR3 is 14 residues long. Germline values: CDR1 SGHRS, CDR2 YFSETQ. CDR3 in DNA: TGCGCCAGCAGCCGGACAGGGGAGAACTACGAGCAGTACTTC. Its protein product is CASSRTGENYEQYF.

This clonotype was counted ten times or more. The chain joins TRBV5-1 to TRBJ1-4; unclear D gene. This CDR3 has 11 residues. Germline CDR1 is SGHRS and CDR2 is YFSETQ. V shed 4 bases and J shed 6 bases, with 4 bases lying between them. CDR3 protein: CASSLDEKLFF. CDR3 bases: TGCGCCAGCAGCCTTGATGAAAAACTGTTTTTT.

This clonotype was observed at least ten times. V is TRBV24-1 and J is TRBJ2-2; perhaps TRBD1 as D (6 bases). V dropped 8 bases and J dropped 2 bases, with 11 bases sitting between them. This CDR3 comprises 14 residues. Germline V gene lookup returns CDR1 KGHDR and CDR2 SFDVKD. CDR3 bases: TGTGCCACCACCGGACAGTTTAACACCGGGGAGCTGTTTTTT. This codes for CATTGQFNTGELFF.

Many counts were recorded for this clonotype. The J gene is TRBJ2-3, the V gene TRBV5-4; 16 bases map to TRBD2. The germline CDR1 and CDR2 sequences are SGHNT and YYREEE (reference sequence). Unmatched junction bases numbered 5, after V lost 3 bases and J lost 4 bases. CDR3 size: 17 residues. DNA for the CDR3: TGTGCCAGCAGCTCCGGGACTAGCGGGAGGGACTCAGATACGCAGTATTTT. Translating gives CASSSGTSGRDSDTQYF.

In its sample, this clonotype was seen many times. CDR3 amino acids: CASSLGSGTSDTQYF. The CDR3 nucleotides are TGTGCCAGCAGCTTAGGTAGCGGGACATCAGATACGCAGTATTTT. The chain couples TRBV7-3 to TRBJ2-3, with TRBD2 matching over 8 bases. CDR3 length: 15 residues. J was trimmed by 4 bases and V by 2 bases; bases with no gene match: 5. The germline V gene has CDR1 SGHTA and CDR2 FQGTGA.

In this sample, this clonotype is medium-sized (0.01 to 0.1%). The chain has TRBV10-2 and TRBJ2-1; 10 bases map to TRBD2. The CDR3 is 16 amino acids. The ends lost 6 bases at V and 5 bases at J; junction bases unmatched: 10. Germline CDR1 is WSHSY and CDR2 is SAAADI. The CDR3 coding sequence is TGCGCCAGCAGCCTGGGACTAGCGAGGGGGGACAATGAGCAGTTCTTC. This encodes CASSLGLARGDNEQFF.

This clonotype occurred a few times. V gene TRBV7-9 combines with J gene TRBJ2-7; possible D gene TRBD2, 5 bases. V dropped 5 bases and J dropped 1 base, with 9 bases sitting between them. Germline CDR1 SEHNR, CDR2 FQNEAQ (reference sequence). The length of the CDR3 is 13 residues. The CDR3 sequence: CASSTGRSYEQYF. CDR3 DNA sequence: TGTGCCAGCAGCACGGGGAGATCCTACGAGCAGTACTTC.

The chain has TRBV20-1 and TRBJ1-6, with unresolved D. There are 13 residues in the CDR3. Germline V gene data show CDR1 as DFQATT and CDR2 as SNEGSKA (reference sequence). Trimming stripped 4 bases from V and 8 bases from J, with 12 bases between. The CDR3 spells CSATRNRDSPLHF. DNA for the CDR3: TGCAGTGCTACCCGGAACAGAGATTCACCCCTCCACTTT.

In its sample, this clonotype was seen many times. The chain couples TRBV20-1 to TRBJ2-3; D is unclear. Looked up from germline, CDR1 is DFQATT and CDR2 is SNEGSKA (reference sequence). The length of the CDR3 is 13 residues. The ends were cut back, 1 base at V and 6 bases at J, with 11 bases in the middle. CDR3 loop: CSARGNVGDTQYF. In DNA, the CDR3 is TGCAGTGCTAGAGGGAACGTTGGGGATACGCAGTATTTT.